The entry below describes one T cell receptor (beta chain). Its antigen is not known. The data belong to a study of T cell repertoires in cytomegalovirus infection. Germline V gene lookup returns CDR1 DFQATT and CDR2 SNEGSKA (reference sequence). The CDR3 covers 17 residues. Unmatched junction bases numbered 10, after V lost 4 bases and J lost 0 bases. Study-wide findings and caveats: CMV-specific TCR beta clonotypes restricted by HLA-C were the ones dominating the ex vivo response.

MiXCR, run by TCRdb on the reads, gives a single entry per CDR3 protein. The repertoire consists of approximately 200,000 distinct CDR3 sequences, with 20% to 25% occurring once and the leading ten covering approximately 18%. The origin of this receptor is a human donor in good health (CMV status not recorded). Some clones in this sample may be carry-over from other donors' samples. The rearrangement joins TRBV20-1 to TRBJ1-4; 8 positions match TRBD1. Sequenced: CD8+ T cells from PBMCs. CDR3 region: CSATHLTGETTNEKLFF. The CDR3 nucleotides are TGCAGTGCTACCCACCTGACAGGGGAAACAACTAATGAAAAACTGTTTTTT.